The sequence of this T cell receptor beta chain was determined in a study of blood T cell repertoires in COVID-19. Data came from immunoSEQ multiplex PCR; TCRdb stores just in-frame clones and leaves some out. The table includes roughly 100,000 clones, around 92% detected once. V was clipped by 1 base and J by 7 bases; unmatched bases: 7. The CDR3 runs 15 residues. Germline CDR1 reads LGHDT; CDR2 reads YNNKEL (reference sequence). The sequence derives from a woman aged 60-75 years with acute or convalescent COVID-19. Sequences were obtained from peripheral blood. This sequence joins TRBV3-1 (or the pseudogene TRBV3-2) and TRBJ2-1; TRBD2 agrees at 7 bases. The CDR3 is CASSQGPTGGNEQFF. The CDR3 DNA reads as TGTGCCAGCAGCCAAGGGCCCACGGGAGGTAATGAGCAGTTCTTC.